This TCR beta chain was retrieved from a study of T-cell reconstitution after alpha-beta-depleted transplantation in children. Preparation of the TCRbeta library used unique molecular identifiers. TCRdb passed the PCR reads through MiXCR, listing each CDR3 protein once. This sample has about 490,000 distinct CDR3 sequences, with more than 9% found just once. Study-wide points: Roughly two months post-transplant, alpha-beta T cells reportedly originated from several hundred graft clones that had expanded.

The junction had 10 bases not matched to a gene; V was cut back by 0 bases and J by 2 bases. Germline assignment: CDR1 LNHNV and CDR2 YYDKDF (reference sequence). The CDR3 contains 18 residues. This clonotype was seen at least ten times. The antigen remains undetermined. Source: PBMCs, taken before TCRalphabeta/CD19-depleted stem cell transplant. This TCR was recovered from a child aged 2 to 10 with inherited bone marrow failure, due to receive a stem cell transplant. The genes are TRBV15 and TRBJ1-2, with 9 bases fitting TRBD1. This CDR3 reads CATSRDRPTGGKNYGYTF. In nucleotides, the CDR3 is TGTGCCACCAGCAGAGATCGACCTACAGGGGGCAAAAACTATGGCTACACCTTC.